The 32 T cell receptor beta chains in this list originate from one sample, sequenced in a study of T cell responses to AZD1222 COVID-19 vaccine. Only in-frame clones appear in the TCRdb table, and some are missing; sequencing was by immunoSEQ multiplex PCR. Among roughly 190,000 clones, just over 90% were seen once, and the ten largest hold roughly 1.7%. The material sequenced was peripheral blood, taken 28 days after the second AZD1222 dose. These receptors all stem from an adult who received the AZD1222 COVID-19 vaccine.

V gene TRBV4-1 combines with J gene TRBJ1-5, with D hard to call. Looked up from germline, CDR1 is MGHRA and CDR2 is YSYEKL. This CDR3 region has 15 residues. V lost 0 bases to trimming and J lost 6 bases, with 12 bases between them. CDR3 loop: CASSQDTWTGQPQHF. The CDR3, as DNA: TGCGCCAGCAGCCAAGACACGTGGACGGGTCAGCCCCAGCATTTT.

The rearrangement links TRBV18 to TRBJ1-2; D perhaps matches TRBD1 (6 bases). Germline-derived CDR1 and CDR2 are KGHSH and LQKENI. This CDR3 spans 16 amino acids. V was shortened by 6 bases and J by 7 bases, with 24 bases between the two germline ends. The CDR3 here is CASSATNDRGRGGYTF. For the CDR3, the DNA is TGTGCCAGCTCGGCCACGAACGATCGGGGGCGAGGTGGCTACACCTTC.

The genes are TRBV30 and TRBJ1-5; no clear D gene. Trimming stripped 0 bases from V and 6 bases from J, with 15 bases between. Germline CDR1 GTSNPN, CDR2 SVGIG (reference sequence). CDR3 length: 15 amino acids. This CDR3 is CAWSVGYSLGQPQHF. The CDR3 nucleotides are TGTGCCTGGAGTGTTGGGTATTCTCTGGGTCAGCCCCAGCATTTT.

The V and J genes are TRBV7-6 and TRBJ1-4; TRBD1 aligns across 8 bases. The junction had 10 bases not matched to a gene; V was cut back by 5 bases and J by 8 bases. The CDR3 has 15 amino acids. CDR1 and CDR2 (germline): SGHVS, FNYEAQ. CDR3 loop: CASSVSGGMNEKLFF. The CDR3 nucleotides are TGTGCCAGCAGCGTCTCAGGGGGCATGAACGAAAAACTGTTTTTT. Filled out from reference TRBV7-6 and TRBJ1-4, the complete variable domain reads GAGVSQSPRYKVTKRGQDVALRCDPISGHVSLYWYRQALGQGPEFLTYFNYEAQQDKSGLPNDRFSAERPEGSISTLTIQRTEQRDSAMYRCASSVSGGMNEKLFFGSGTQLSVL.

The chain couples TRBV5-4 to TRBJ2-7; 11 bases are a match to TRBD1. The CDR3 sequence is 14 residues long. Germline V gene data show CDR1 as SGHNT and CDR2 as YYREEE (reference sequence). V was clipped by 6 bases and J by 2 bases; unmatched bases: 4. CDR3 bases: TGTGCCAGCACCCGGGGACAGGGGGCCTACGAGCAGTACTTC. Its protein is CASTRGQGAYEQYF. Full variable domain (rest looked up from reference TRBV5-4 and TRBJ2-7): ETGVTQSPTHLIKTRGQQVTLRCSSQSGHNTVSWYQQALGQGPQFIFQYYREEENGRGNFPPRFSGLQFPNYSSELNVNALELDDSALYLCASTRGQGAYEQYFGPGTRLTVT.

The V and J genes are TRBV7-2 and TRBJ1-1; D unclear. The V end lost 5 bases, the J end lost 1 base, and 14 bases lay between the germline ends. CDR3 length equals 15 residues. CDR1 and CDR2 (germline): SGHTA, FQGNSA. The CDR3 region is CASSTRVVGNTEAFF. In DNA form, the CDR3 reads TGTGCCAGCAGCACAAGGGTCGTGGGGAACACTGAAGCTTTCTTT.

The chain is built from TRBV20-1 and TRBJ1-2; D is ambiguous. The CDR3 has 12 residues. V lost 3 bases and J lost 0, with 5 bases in between. The germline V gene encodes CDR1 DFQATT and CDR2 SNEGSKA (reference sequence). The CDR3 nucleotides read TGCAGTGCTAGTGTCTCTAACTATGGCTACACCTTC. Translating it yields CSASVSNYGYTF.

V gene TRBV27 combines with J gene TRBJ2-3, with a possible D match to TRBD2 (6 bases). This CDR3 comprises 16 residues. Trimming took off 1 base at V and 0 bases at J, with 11 bases between the two ends. Looked up from germline, CDR1 is MNHEY and CDR2 is SMNVEV (reference sequence). The DNA of the CDR3 is TGTGCCAGCAGTTTATTAGGCGGGACCAGCACAGATACGCAGTATTTT. It encodes CASSLLGGTSTDTQYF.

The rearrangement joins TRBV11-2 to TRBJ2-1, with no clear D. The CDR3 length is 16 residues. Looked up from germline, CDR1 is SGHAT and CDR2 is FQNNGV. V was trimmed by 0 bases and J by 0 bases, leaving 9 bases between them. CDR3 protein: CASSLEAQNSYNEQFF. In nucleotides, the CDR3 is TGTGCCAGCAGCTTAGAGGCTCAAAACTCCTACAATGAGCAGTTCTTC.

The chain carries TRBV18 and TRBJ2-2; 7 bases agree with TRBD2. V was pared by 3 bases and J by 0 bases, with 10 bases of the junction left unmatched. Germline V gene lookup returns CDR1 KGHSH and CDR2 LQKENI. The CDR3 loop spans 18 amino acids. CDR3 nucleotide sequence: TGTGCCAGCTCACCCTCTCCGGGAGGCTACGCGAACACCGGGGAGCTGTTTTTT. Residues: CASSPSPGGYANTGELFF.

The genes are TRBV29-1 and TRBJ1-3; D unresolved. Germline V gene sequence: CDR1 SQVTM, CDR2 ANQGSEA. The CDR3 length is 12 residues. The V end was cut by 4 bases, the J end by 2 bases, with 6 bases between. The CDR3 loop is CSVVGAGNTIYF. The CDR3 DNA reads as TGCAGCGTTGTCGGCGCTGGAAACACCATATATTTT.

The CDR3 region is CASSLGQGGRGNIQYF. The CDR3 DNA reads as TGTGCCAGCAGTCTCGGACAGGGTGGGAGAGGAAACATTCAGTACTTC. V and J are TRBV4-2 and TRBJ2-4; 8 nucleotides align to TRBD1. The length of the CDR3 is 16 residues. In germline, CDR1 is LGHNA, CDR2 YNFKEQ. J lost 6 bases, V lost 6 bases, and 13 bases had no gene match.

The CDR3: CASSSTSGYSYEQYF. CDR3 DNA sequence: TGTGCCAGCAGTTCGACTAGCGGCTACTCCTACGAGCAGTACTTC. The V call is TRBV6-5, the J call TRBJ2-7; 9 nucleotides align to TRBD2. Germline lookup yields CDR1 MNHEY and CDR2 SVGAGI. V was pared by 4 bases and J by 0 bases, with 4 bases of the junction left unmatched. The CDR3 contains 15 residues.

The V and J genes are TRBV9 and TRBJ1-4; 11 nucleotides align to TRBD1. Trimming removed 3 bases from V and 3 bases from J; junction bases left unmatched: 13. The CDR3 covers 19 residues. Germline CDR1 SGDLS, CDR2 YYNGEE. The CDR3, as DNA: TGTGCCAGCAGCGCTAACCCGGGACAGGGGGTAATCTCTAATGAAAAACTGTTTTTT. Amino acid sequence: CASSANPGQGVISNEKLFF. Variable domain in full (rest from reference TRBV9 and TRBJ1-4): DSGVTQTPKHLITATGQRVTLRCSPRSGDLSVYWYQQSLDQGLQFLIQYYNGEERAKGNILERFSAQQFPDLHSELNLSSLELGDSALYFCASSANPGQGVISNEKLFFGSGTQLSVL.

The V and J genes are TRBV12-3 or TRBV12-4 and TRBJ2-1; TRBD2 aligns across 13 bases. This CDR3 region has 12 residues. Trimming took 6 bases from V and 15 from J; bases not matched to a gene: 5. In nucleotides, the CDR3 is TGTGCCAGCAGCACCGGACTAGCGGGAGTGTTCTTC. Its translation: CASSTGLAGVFF.

The chain has TRBV4-1 and TRBJ2-2; D is uncertain. Germline loops: CDR1 MGHRA, CDR2 YSYEKL. Deletions cut 2 bases from V and 6 bases from J, with 10 bases between. The CDR3 is 14 residues long. The CDR3: CASSQPLGSGELFF. CDR3 coding DNA: TGCGCCAGCAGCCAACCCTTGGGTTCCGGGGAGCTGTTTTTT.

CDR3 nucleotide sequence: TGTGCCAGCAGTTCTGGGGGGACAAAGAATGAAAAACTGTTTTTT. It translates to CASSSGGTKNEKLFF. J is TRBJ1-4 and V is TRBV28; D is perhaps TRBD1 (6 bases). Germline CDR1 MDHEN, CDR2 SYDVKM. V was trimmed by 4 bases and J by 5 bases, leaving 14 bases between them. This CDR3 spans 15 amino acids. Complete variable domain (other parts from reference TRBV28 and TRBJ1-4): DVKVTQSSRYLVKRTGEKVFLECVQDMDHENMFWYRQDPGLGLRLIYFSYDVKMKEKGDIPEGYSVSREKKERFSLILESASTNQTSMYLCASSSGGTKNEKLFFGSGTQLSVL.

This chain connects TRBV6-2 or TRBV6-3 to TRBJ2-3; D gene uncertain. Germline values: CDR1 MNHEY, CDR2 SVGEGT. There are 15 residues in the CDR3. The V end lost 5 bases, the J end lost 3 bases, and 15 bases lay between the germline ends. Here the CDR3 reads CASSRLHTGTDTQYF. In nucleotides, the CDR3 is TGTGCCAGCAGTCGACTCCATACCGGAACAGATACGCAGTATTTT.

V gene TRBV11-2 combines with J gene TRBJ2-7, with 9 nucleotides matching TRBD2. Germline V lookup: CDR1 SGHAT, CDR2 FQNNGV. V lost 3 bases and J lost 1; bases outside the gene matches: 7. CDR3 length equals 16 residues. CDR3 loop: CASSFHQREASYEQYF. The CDR3, as DNA: TGTGCCAGCAGCTTCCACCAGCGGGAGGCTTCCTACGAGCAGTACTTC.

The chain recombines TRBV25-1 with TRBJ2-4; D possibly corresponds to TRBD1 (6 bases). Per the germline V gene, CDR1 is MGHDK and CDR2 is SYGVNS. The V end was cut by 6 bases, the J end by 4 bases, with 13 bases between. The CDR3 runs to 14 residues. The CDR3 is CASSPVGQKNIQYF. The CDR3, as DNA: TGTGCCAGCAGCCCTGTCGGACAGAAAAACATTCAGTACTTC.

This sequence joins TRBV7-6 and TRBJ2-1; 8 positions match TRBD2. V lost 5 bases to trimming and J lost 5 bases; unmatched junction nucleotides: 14. The CDR3 has 17 amino acids. The V gene's germline CDR1 is SGHVS and CDR2 FNYEAQ. CDR3 in amino acids: CASSTISGVNPHNEQFF. CDR3 nucleotides: TGTGCCAGCAGCACGATTAGCGGGGTAAACCCCCACAATGAGCAGTTCTTC. Based on the CDR3 plus reference TRBV7-6 and TRBJ2-1, the full variable domain is GAGVSQSPRYKVTKRGQDVALRCDPISGHVSLYWYRQALGQGPEFLTYFNYEAQQDKSGLPNDRFSAERPEGSISTLTIQRTEQRDSAMYRCASSTISGVNPHNEQFFGPGTRLTVL.

V usage is TRBV19 and J usage is TRBJ2-2, with 11 bases fitting TRBD2. CDR1 is LNHDA, CDR2 SQIVND, per germline (reference sequence). The ends lost 6 bases at V and 4 bases at J; junction bases unmatched: 13. The CDR3 spans 18 residues. CDR3 in amino acids: CASSTGTSGAWATGELFF. The CDR3 region has the DNA TGTGCCAGTAGCACCGGGACTAGCGGTGCCTGGGCCACCGGGGAGCTGTTTTTT. Combining the CDR3 with reference TRBV19 and TRBJ2-2 gives the whole variable domain DGGITQSPKYLFRKEGQNVTLSCEQNLNHDAMYWYRQDPGQGLRLIYYSQIVNDFQKGDIAEGYSVSREKKESFPLTVTSAQKNPTAFYLCASSTGTSGAWATGELFFGEGSRLTVL.

The chain couples TRBV7-2 to TRBJ1-2; 8 positions agree with TRBD1. Losses at the gene ends were 5 bases for V and 7 bases for J; bases not matched to a gene: 12. This CDR3 has 15 residues. The V gene's germline CDR1 is SGHTA and CDR2 FQGNSA. CDR3 coding DNA: TGTGCCAGCAGCCAGCCCTCACAGGGGGTCTCTGGCTACACCTTC. Residues: CASSQPSQGVSGYTF.

This chain joins TRBV10-1 and TRBJ2-2, with TRBD1 matching over 11 bases. CDR1 WNHNN and CDR2 SYGVQD come from the germline V gene (reference sequence). The CDR3 is 15 residues long. With V trimmed by 4 bases and J by 3 bases, 1 base remained unmatched. The CDR3 nucleotides are TGCGCCAGCAGTGGGGACAGGGGGGACACCGGGGAGCTGTTTTTT. Protein product: CASSGDRGDTGELFF.

The chain couples TRBV19 to TRBJ1-2; possible D gene TRBD1, 5 bases. The CDR3 runs to 14 residues. V was trimmed by 6 bases and J by 8 bases, leaving 19 bases between them. CDR1 and CDR2 from the germline V gene are LNHDA and SQIVND (reference sequence). CDR3 DNA sequence: TGTGCCAGTAGCCAGGCGGGGGACCGGTGGGGCTACACCTTC. Amino acid sequence: CASSQAGDRWGYTF.

This chain connects TRBV3-1 (or the pseudogene TRBV3-2) to TRBJ1-4; D remains ambiguous. The CDR3 extends over 14 amino acids. The germline gives CDR1 LGHDT, CDR2 YNNKEL (reference sequence). V was pared by 3 bases and J by 7 bases, with 12 bases between. In DNA, the CDR3 is TGTGCCAGCAGCCAGGTAGCGGGAGGTGAAAAACTGTTTTTT. Its translation is CASSQVAGGEKLFF.

This clone was picked up one time. The CDR3 here is CASSRGYADTQYF. Written as DNA, the CDR3 is TGTGCCAGTAGCAGGGGGTATGCAGATACGCAGTATTTT. The chain carries TRBV19 and TRBJ2-3, with 7 bases identical to TRBD1. Trimming cost V 6 bases and J 4 bases; bases outside gene matches: 4. CDR1 and CDR2 from the germline V gene are LNHDA and SQIVND (reference sequence). The CDR3 consists of 13 residues.

CDR3 region: CASSLEFTGHSSPLHF. The CDR3 DNA is TGTGCCAGCAGCTTGGAGTTCACAGGGCACAGTTCACCCCTCCACTTT. The gene calls are TRBV5-5 and TRBJ1-6; maybe TRBD1 (6 bases). Germline V gives CDR1 SGHKS, CDR2 YYEKEE (reference sequence). The CDR3 is 16 amino acids. V lost 0 bases and J 9 bases, leaving 16 bases between the germline ends.

The sample holds one count of this clone. The V and J genes are TRBV18 and TRBJ2-7; TRBD1 aligns across 7 bases. Germline values: CDR1 KGHSH, CDR2 LQKENI. Trimming at V came to 1 base and at J to 7 bases, leaving 7 bases not matched to a gene. CDR3 size: 14 residues. For the CDR3, the DNA is TGTGCCAGCTCACCACAGGGGGCCGGAACTGAGCAGTACTTC. It yields the protein CASSPQGAGTEQYF.

The chain is built from TRBV4-2 and TRBJ1-2, with TRBD1 identical over 7 bases. The CDR3 is made up of 15 amino acids. J gave up 2 bases and V 4 bases, and 7 bases lay outside the gene matches. Germline V lookup: CDR1 LGHNA, CDR2 YNFKEQ. The DNA for the CDR3 is TGTGCCAGCAGCCCAATGACAGGGTCCAACTATGGCTACACCTTC. Its protein product is CASSPMTGSNYGYTF.

The chain has TRBV5-5 and TRBJ2-6; the D gene could be TRBD1 or TRBD2 (6 bases each). Germline-derived CDR1 and CDR2 are SGHKS and YYEKEE (reference sequence). This CDR3 contains 18 residues. The V and J ends lost 3 bases and 3 bases respectively, with 19 bases between them. The CDR3 region has the DNA TGTGCCAGCAGCTCCATCTTATTCAGGGGAGGTGGGGCCAACGTCCTGACTTTC. Its translation: CASSSILFRGGGANVLTF.

This clone has more than one count but fewer than ten. J is TRBJ2-7 and V is TRBV18; 11 bases align to TRBD2. Trimming took 2 bases from V and 1 from J; bases not matched to a gene: 10. The CDR3 extends over 18 amino acids. Looked up from germline, CDR1 is KGHSH and CDR2 is LQKENI. DNA for the CDR3: TGTGCCAGCTCACCAAGAGTACTAGCGGGAGAAGTGTCCTACGAGCAGTACTTC. Translation gives CASSPRVLAGEVSYEQYF.